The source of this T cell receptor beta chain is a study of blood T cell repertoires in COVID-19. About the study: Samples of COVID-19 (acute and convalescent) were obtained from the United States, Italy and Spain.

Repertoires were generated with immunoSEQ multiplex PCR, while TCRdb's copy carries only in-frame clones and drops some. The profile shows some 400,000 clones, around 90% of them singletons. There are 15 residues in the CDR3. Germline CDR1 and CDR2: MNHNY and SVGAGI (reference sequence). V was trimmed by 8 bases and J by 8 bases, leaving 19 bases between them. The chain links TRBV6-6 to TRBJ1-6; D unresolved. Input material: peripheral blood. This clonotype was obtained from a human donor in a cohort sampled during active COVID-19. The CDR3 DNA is TGTGCCAGCTCCCCCCCATCGGTTACGGATTCACCCCTCCACTTT. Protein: CASSPPSVTDSPLHF.